This record looks at one T cell receptor (beta chain) sequence and its context. Clones were read by immunoSEQ multiplex PCR, and TCRdb kept only the in-frame ones, dropping some. The table includes roughly 75,000 clones, 85% detected once. J was trimmed by 5 bases and V by 7 bases; bases with no gene match: 7. CDR3 size: 14 residues. Germline CDR1 and CDR2: LNHDA and SQIVND (reference sequence). These data are taken from a study of blood T cell repertoires in COVID-19. Study summary: The United States, Italy and Spain supplied acute and convalescent COVID-19 samples. The analysed material was cDNA or gDNA that came from T cells, B-cell-depleted T cells, or PBMCs.

Patients in Seattle were enrolled during active infection, then followed longitudinally. Sequenced material: peripheral blood. The origin of this receptor is a middle-aged man with COVID-19, enrolled during active disease. The V and J genes are TRBV19 and TRBJ1-2, with TRBD1 identical over 10 bases. CDR3 bases: TGTGCCAGTATATGGACAGGGGGAAATTATGGCTACACCTTC. As protein: CASIWTGGNYGYTF.